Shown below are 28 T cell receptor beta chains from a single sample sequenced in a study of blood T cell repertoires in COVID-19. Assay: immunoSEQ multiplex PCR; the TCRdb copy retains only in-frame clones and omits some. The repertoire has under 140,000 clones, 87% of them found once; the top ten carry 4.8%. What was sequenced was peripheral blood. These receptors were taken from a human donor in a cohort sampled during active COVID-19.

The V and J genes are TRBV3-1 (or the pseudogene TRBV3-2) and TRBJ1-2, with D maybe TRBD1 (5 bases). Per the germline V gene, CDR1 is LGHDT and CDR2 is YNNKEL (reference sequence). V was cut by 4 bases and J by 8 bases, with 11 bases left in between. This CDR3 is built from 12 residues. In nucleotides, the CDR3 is TGTGCCAGCAGCCCCGGGGGAGGAGGCTACACCTTC. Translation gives CASSPGGGGYTF.

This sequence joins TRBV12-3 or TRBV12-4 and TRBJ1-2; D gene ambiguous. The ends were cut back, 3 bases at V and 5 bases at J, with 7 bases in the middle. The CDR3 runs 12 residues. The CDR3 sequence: CASSFGVYGYTF. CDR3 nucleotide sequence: TGTGCCAGCAGTTTCGGGGTATATGGCTACACCTTC.

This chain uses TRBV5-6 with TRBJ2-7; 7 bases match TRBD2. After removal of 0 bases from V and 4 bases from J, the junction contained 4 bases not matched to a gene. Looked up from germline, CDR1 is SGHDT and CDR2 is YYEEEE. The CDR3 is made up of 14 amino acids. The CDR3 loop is CASSLGTRGYEQYF. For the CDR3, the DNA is TGTGCCAGCAGCTTGGGGACTAGGGGTTACGAGCAGTACTTC.

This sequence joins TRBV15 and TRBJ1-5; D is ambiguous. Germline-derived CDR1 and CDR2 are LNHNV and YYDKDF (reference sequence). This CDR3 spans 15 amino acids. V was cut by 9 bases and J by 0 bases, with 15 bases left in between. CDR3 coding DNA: TGTGCCACAAGTCGGGTCGAGTTTAGCAATCAGCCCCAGCATTTT. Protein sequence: CATSRVEFSNQPQHF.

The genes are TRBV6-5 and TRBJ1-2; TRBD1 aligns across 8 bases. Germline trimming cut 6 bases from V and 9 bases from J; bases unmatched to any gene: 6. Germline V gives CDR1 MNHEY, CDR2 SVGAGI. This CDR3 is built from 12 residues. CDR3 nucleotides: TGTGCCAGCAGGGACAGGGCCGAGAGCTACACCTTC. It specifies CASRDRAESYTF.

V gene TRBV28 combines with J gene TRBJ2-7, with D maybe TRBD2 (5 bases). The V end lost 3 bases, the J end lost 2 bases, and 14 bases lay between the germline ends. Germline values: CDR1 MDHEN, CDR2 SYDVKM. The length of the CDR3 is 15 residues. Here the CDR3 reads CASSFGGLTTYEQYF. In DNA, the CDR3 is TGTGCCAGCAGTTTCGGCGGACTCACAACCTACGAGCAGTACTTC.

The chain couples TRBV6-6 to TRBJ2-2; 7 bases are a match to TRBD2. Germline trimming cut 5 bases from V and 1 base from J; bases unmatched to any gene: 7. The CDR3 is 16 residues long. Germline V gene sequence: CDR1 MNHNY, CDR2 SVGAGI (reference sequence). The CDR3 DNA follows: TGTGCCAGCAGTCGAAGAGCGGGGCTGAACACCGGGGAGCTGTTTTTT. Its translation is CASSRRAGLNTGELFF.

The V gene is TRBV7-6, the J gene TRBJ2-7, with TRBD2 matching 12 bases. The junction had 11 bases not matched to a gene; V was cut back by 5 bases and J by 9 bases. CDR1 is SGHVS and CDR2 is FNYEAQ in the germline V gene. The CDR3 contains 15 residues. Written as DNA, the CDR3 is TGTGCCAGCAGCCTCCCCGCTAGCGGGAGGGCCCCGCAGTACTTC. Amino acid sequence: CASSLPASGRAPQYF.

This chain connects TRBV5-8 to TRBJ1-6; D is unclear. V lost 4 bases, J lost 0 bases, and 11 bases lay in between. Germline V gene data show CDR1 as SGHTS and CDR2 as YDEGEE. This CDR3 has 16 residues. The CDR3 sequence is CASSVPLSSYNSPLHF. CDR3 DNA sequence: TGTGCCAGCAGCGTTCCCTTGAGCTCCTATAATTCACCCCTCCACTTT. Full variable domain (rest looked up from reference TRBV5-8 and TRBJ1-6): EAGVTQSPTHLIKTRGQQATLRCSPISGHTSVYWYQQALGLGLQFLLWYDEGEERNRGNFPPRFSGRQFPNYSSELNVNALELEDSALYLCASSVPLSSYNSPLHFGNGTRLTVT.

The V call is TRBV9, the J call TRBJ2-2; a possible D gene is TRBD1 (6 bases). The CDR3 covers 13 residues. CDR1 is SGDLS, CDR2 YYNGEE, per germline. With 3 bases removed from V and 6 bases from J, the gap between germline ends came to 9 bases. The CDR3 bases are TGTGCCAGCAGCGGACACAGGGCCGGGGAGCTGTTTTTT. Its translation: CASSGHRAGELFF. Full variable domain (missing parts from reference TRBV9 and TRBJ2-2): DSGVTQTPKHLITATGQRVTLRCSPRSGDLSVYWYQQSLDQGLQFLIQYYNGEERAKGNILERFSAQQFPDLHSELNLSSLELGDSALYFCASSGHRAGELFFGEGSRLTVL.

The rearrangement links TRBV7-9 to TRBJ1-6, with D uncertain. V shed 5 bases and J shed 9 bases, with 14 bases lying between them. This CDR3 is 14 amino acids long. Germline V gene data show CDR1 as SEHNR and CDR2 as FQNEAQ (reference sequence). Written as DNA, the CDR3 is TGTGCCAGCAGCACCGAGGAGCGAAGTTCACCCCTCCACTTT. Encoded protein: CASSTEERSSPLHF.

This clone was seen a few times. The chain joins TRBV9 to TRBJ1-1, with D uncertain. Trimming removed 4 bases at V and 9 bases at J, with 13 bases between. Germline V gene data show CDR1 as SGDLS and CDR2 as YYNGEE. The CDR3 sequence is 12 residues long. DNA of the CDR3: TGTGCCAGCAGCCCACCAAGCAATCAAGCTTTCTTT. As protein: CASSPPSNQAFF.

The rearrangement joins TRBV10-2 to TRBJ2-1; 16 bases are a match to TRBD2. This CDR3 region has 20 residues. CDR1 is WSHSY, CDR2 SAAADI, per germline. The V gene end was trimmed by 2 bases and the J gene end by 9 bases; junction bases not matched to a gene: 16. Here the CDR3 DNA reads TGCGCCAGCAGTGAGCGGCCCCGCGGGACTAGCGGGGGGGCGTCACCTGAGCAGTTCTTC. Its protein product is CASSERPRGTSGGASPEQFF.

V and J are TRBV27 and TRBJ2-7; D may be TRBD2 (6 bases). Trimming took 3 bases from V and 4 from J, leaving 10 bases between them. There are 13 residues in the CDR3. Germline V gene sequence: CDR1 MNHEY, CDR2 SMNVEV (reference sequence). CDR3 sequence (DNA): TGTGCCAGCAGTTTCCGGGACTTTTACGAGCAGTACTTC. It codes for CASSFRDFYEQYF.

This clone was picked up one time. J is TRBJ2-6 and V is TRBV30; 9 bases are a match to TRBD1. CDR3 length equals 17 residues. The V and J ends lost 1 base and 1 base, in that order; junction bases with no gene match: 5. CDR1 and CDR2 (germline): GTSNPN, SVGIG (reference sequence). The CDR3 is CAWSAGTGRSGANVLTF. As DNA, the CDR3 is TGTGCCTGGAGTGCCGGGACAGGGAGATCTGGGGCCAACGTCCTGACTTTC.

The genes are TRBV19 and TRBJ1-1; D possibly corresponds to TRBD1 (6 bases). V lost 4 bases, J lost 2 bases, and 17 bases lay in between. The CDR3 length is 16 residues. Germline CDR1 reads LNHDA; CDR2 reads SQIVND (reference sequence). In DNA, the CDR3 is TGTGCCAGTAGTACTAGGTCGGGGGGGCCAAACACTGAAGCTTTCTTT. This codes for CASSTRSGGPNTEAFF. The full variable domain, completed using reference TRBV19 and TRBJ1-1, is DGGITQSPKYLFRKEGQNVTLSCEQNLNHDAMYWYRQDPGQGLRLIYYSQIVNDFQKGDIAEGYSVSREKKESFPLTVTSAQKNPTAFYLCASSTRSGGPNTEAFFGQGTRLTVV.

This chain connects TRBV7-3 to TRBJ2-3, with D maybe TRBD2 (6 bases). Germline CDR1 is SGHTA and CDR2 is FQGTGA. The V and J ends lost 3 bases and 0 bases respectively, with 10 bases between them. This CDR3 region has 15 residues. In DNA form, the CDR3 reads TGTGCCAGCAGCTTCCTAGGGACTAGCACAGATACGCAGTATTTT. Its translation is CASSFLGTSTDTQYF.

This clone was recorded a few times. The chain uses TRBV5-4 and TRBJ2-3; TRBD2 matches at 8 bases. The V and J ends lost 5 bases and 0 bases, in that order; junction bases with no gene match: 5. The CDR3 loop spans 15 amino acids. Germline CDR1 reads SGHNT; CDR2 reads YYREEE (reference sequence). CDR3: CASSSSGSSTDTQYF. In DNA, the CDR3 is TGTGCCAGCAGTTCCAGCGGGAGCAGCACAGATACGCAGTATTTT.

CDR3 in amino acids: CASSFQTGGNYGYTF. For the CDR3, the DNA is TGTGCCAGCAGCTTCCAGACAGGGGGCAACTATGGCTACACCTTC. V and J are TRBV7-3 and TRBJ1-2, with 10 bases matching TRBD1. The CDR3 sequence is 15 residues long. The V and J ends lost 3 bases and 2 bases, in that order; junction bases with no gene match: 3. CDR1 SGHTA and CDR2 FQGTGA come from the germline V gene.

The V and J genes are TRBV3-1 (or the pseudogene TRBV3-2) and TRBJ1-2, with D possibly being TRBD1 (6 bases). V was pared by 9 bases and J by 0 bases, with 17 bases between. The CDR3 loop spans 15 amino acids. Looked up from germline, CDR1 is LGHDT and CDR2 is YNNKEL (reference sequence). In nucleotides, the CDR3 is TGTGCCAGTTCTCAGGGGCGCGGTACTAACTATGGCTACACCTTC. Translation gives CASSQGRGTNYGYTF.

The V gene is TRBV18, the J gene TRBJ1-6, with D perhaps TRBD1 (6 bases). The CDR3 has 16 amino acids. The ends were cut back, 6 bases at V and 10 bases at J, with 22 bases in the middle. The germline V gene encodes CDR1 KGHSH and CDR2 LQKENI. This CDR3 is CASSKENPGVGSPLHF. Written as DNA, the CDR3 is TGTGCCAGCTCCAAGGAGAATCCAGGGGTAGGATCACCCCTCCACTTT. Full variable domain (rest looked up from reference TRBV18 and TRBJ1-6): NAGVMQNPRHLVRRRGQEARLRCSPMKGHSHVYWYRQLPEEGLKFMVYLQKENIIDESGMPKERFSAEFPKEGPSILRIQQVVRGDSAAYFCASSKENPGVGSPLHFGNGTRLTVT.

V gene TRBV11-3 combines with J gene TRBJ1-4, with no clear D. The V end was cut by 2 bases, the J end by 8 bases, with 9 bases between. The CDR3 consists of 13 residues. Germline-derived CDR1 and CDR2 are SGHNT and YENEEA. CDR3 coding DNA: TGTGCCAGCAGCTTAAACAGCCAGGAAAAACTGTTTTTT. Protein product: CASSLNSQEKLFF.

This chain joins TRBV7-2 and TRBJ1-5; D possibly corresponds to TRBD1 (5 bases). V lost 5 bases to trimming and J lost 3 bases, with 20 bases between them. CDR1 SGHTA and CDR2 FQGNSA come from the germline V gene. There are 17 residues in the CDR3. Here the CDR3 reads CASSPFRTGDVNQPQHF. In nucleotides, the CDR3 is TGTGCCAGCAGCCCCTTTCGTACAGGAGATGTCAATCAGCCCCAGCATTTT.

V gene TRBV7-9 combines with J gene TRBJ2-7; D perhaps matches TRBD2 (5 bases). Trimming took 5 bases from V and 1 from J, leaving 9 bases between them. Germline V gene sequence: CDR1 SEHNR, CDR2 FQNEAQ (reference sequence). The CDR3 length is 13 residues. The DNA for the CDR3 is TGTGCCAGCAGCCCAGACTATTCCTACGAGCAGTACTTC. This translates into CASSPDYSYEQYF.

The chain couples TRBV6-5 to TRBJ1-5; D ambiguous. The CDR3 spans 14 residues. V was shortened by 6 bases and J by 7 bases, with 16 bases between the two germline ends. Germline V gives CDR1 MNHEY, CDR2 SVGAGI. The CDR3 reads CASRAEGSGQPQHF. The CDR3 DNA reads TGTGCCAGCAGGGCAGAGGGTTCTGGGCAGCCCCAGCATTTT.

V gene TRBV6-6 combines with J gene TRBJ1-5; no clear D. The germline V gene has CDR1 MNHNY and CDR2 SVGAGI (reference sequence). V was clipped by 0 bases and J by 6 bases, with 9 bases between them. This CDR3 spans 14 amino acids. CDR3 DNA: TGTGCCAGCAGTTACTCCGAGGGTGTTCAGCCCCAGCATTTT. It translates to CASSYSEGVQPQHF.

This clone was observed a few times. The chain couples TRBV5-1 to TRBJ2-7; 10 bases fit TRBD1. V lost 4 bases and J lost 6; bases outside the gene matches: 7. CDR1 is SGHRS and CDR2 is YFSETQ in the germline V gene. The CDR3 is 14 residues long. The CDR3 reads CASSPTGGSVEQYF. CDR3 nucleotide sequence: TGCGCCAGCAGCCCGACAGGGGGCTCGGTCGAGCAGTACTTC.

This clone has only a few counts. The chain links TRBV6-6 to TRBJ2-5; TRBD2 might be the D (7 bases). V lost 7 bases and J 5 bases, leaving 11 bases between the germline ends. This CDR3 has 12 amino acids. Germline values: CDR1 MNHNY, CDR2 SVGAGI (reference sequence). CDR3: CASKGGRETQYF. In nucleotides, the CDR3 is TGTGCCAGCAAGGGGGGGCGTGAGACCCAGTACTTC.